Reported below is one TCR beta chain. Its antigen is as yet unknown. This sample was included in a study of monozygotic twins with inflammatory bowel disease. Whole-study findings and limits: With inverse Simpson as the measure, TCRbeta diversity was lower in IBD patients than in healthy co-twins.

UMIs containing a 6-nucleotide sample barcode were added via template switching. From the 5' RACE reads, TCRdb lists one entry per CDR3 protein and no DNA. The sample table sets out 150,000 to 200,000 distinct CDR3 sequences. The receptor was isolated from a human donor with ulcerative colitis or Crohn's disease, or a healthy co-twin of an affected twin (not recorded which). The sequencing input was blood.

This chain's CDR3 is CSARVGPGQANEKLFF. The chain joins TRBV20-1 to TRBJ1-4; TCRdb outputs TRBD1, but without DNA this stays unchecked. Germline V gene lookup returns CDR1 DFQATT and CDR2 SNEGSKA (reference sequence). The CDR3 has 16 amino acids.